This is a list of T cell receptor beta chains from one sample in a study of control samples from healthy donors and cancer patients. The data were produced by immunoSEQ multiplex PCR, yet TCRdb's version contains in-frame clones alone and is incomplete. The sample yields around 82,000 clones, approximately 89% seen once. The sequenced sample consisted of blood. These receptors all stem from a man aged 45-65 years in good health. Both conserved end residues are part of each CDR3. The order of the fields is J gene, clone size, D gene, V gene, CDR3 DNA, CDR3 protein. The D gene is left open where the match is weak. Clone sizes are given selectively: once, few, many, or a class where the clone is expanded.

>TRBJ1-1|-|-|TRBV11-1
TGTGCCAGCAGCTTAGACAGGGACACTGAAGCTTTCTTT
CASSLDRDTEAFF
>TRBJ2-7|once|-|TRBV7-8
TGTGCCAGCAGCCCGGGGGTCCCCGAGCAGTACTTC
CASSPGVPEQYF
>TRBJ2-3|-|TRBD2|TRBV30
TGTGCCTGGAGCACAACTAGCGGGGCCACAGATACGCAGTATTTT
CAWSTTSGATDTQYF
>TRBJ1-1|-|TRBD1|TRBV19
TGTGCCAGTAGTATGGGACAGGAAACTGAAGCTTTCTTT
CASSMGQETEAFF
>TRBJ1-2|few|TRBD1|TRBV24-1
TGTGCCACCAGTGATCCAACTCCGGGACAGTATGGCTACACCTTC
CATSDPTPGQYGYTF
>TRBJ1-1|few|TRBD1|TRBV5-6
TGTGCCAGCAGCCCCGGACAGGGGTGGATCACTGAAGCTTTCTTT
CASSPGQGWITEAFF
>TRBJ1-1|-|-|TRBV5-1
TGCGCCAGCAGCTTGGGGGACAAACTTGAAGCTTTCTTT
CASSLGDKLEAFF
>TRBJ2-1|-|-|TRBV5-1
TGCGCCAGCAGTTTGGACATTAACAATGAGCAGTTCTTC
CASSLDINNEQFF
>TRBJ1-5|-|-|TRBV7-9
TGTGCCAGCAGCTTGGTGGGGGCAGGGAATCAGCCCCAGCATTTT
CASSLVGAGNQPQHF
>TRBJ1-5|-|TRBD1|TRBV2
TGTGCCAGCTGCGGACAGGCGAATCAGCCCCAGCATTTT
CASCGQANQPQHF
>TRBJ2-1|-|TRBD1|TRBV4-1
TGCGCCAGCAGTCCTACAGGGGGATTCTACAATGAGCAGTTCTTC
CASSPTGGFYNEQFF
>TRBJ1-4|-|-|TRBV5-1
TGCGCCAGCAGCAAGACCGACAGCGACAAACTTGCAACTAATGAAAAACTGTTTTTT
CASSKTDSDKLATNEKLFF
>TRBJ1-5|few|-|TRBV11-2
TGTGCCAGCAGCTTAGACAGGGACCAGCCCCAGCATTTT
CASSLDRDQPQHF
>TRBJ2-7|-|-|TRBV3-1/TRBV3-2
TGTGCCAGCAGCCAAGTAGGAGTGGGCCTCGCCCACTTC
CASSQVGVGLAHF
>TRBJ1-1|-|-|TRBV6-4
TGTGCCAGCGCGCCATCGTGGGGGTTGAACACTGAAGCTTTCTTT
CASAPSWGLNTEAFF
>TRBJ1-1|few|-|TRBV2
TGTGCCAGCAGTGGGATGAACACTGAAGCTTTCTTT
CASSGMNTEAFF
>TRBJ2-1|few|-|TRBV2
TGTGCCACCTCCTACAATGAGCAGTTCTTC
CATSYNEQFF
>TRBJ2-2|once|TRBD2|TRBV29-1
TGCAGCGTTGAATTCTCGGGACTAGCGGGAGGACCCGGGGAGCTGTTTTTT
CSVEFSGLAGGPGELFF
>TRBJ2-7|few|-|TRBV7-2
TGTGCCAGCAGCCCCAAGCACACCGCGAGCTCCTACGAGCAGTACTTC
CASSPKHTASSYEQYF
>TRBJ2-7|-|TRBD2|TRBV4-1
TGCGCCAGCAGCCAAGTAGGTAGCGGGAGCGACGAGCAGTACTTC
CASSQVGSGSDEQYF
>TRBJ2-3|-|TRBD2|TRBV11-2
TGTGCCAGCAGCCCCAATAGCGGGAGCCCAGATACGCAGTATTTT
CASSPNSGSPDTQYF
>TRBJ1-2|-|-|TRBV2
TGTGCCAGCAGTGAAGTGTACGGGTCCCGAGGCTATGGCTACACCTTC
CASSEVYGSRGYGYTF
>TRBJ2-3|-|-|TRBV4-3
TGCGCCAGCAGCCAAGATGATGGCGGCCAAAGCACAGATACGCAGTATTTT
CASSQDDGGQSTDTQYF
>TRBJ1-1|-|TRBD1|TRBV6-5
TGTGCCAGCAGTTCGCCACCGGGACAGCCTGAAGCTTTCTTT
CASSSPPGQPEAFF
>TRBJ2-3|-|-|TRBV7-3
TGTGCCAGCAGCTTAGGCGGCACAGATACGCAGTATTTT
CASSLGGTDTQYF
>TRBJ2-7|-|-|TRBV21-1
TGTGCCAGCAGCAAAGTAGTAGAAAGACTAGCGGGAGCCTACGAGCAGTACTTC
CASSKVVERLAGAYEQYF
>TRBJ2-3|-|-|TRBV18
TGTGCCAGCTCACCAAGCTCCTCCCGGGATACGCAGTATTTT
CASSPSSSRDTQYF
>TRBJ1-2|-|TRBD1|TRBV27
TGTGCCAGCAGTGCCCAGGGGGCAGGCTACTATGGCTACACCTTC
CASSAQGAGYYGYTF
>TRBJ1-2|-|TRBD1|TRBV6-5
TGTGCCAGCAGTTACTACGGTACAGGGGATGGCTACACCTTC
CASSYYGTGDGYTF
>TRBJ2-5|-|TRBD2|TRBV4-3
TGCGCCAGCAGCCAAGACGGGAGGGGGGAGACCCAGTACTTC
CASSQDGRGETQYF
>TRBJ2-2|few|TRBD1|TRBV5-1
TGCGCCAGCTCAGGGGGGACAGGGAACACCGGGGAGCTGTTTTTT
CASSGGTGNTGELFF
>TRBJ2-1|-|-|TRBV6-5
TGTGCCAGCAGTACCCCTCTAGGTGAGCAGTTCTTC
CASSTPLGEQFF
>TRBJ1-5|-|-|TRBV5-6
TGTGCCAGCAGCTTTGGCTCAAGACCCAGCTATAGCAATCAGCCCCAGCATTTT
CASSFGSRPSYSNQPQHF
>TRBJ1-5|once|-|TRBV19
TGTGCCAGTAGTATTATCAATCAGCCCCAGCATTTT
CASSIINQPQHF
>TRBJ1-2|-|-|TRBV13
TGTGCCAGCAGCTTAGTTCGGGGACTTTATGGCTACACCTTC
CASSLVRGLYGYTF
>TRBJ2-1|-|TRBD2|TRBV7-8
TGTGCCAGCAGCTACCCGACTAGCGGGGGCAGCTCCTACAATGAGCAGTTCTTC
CASSYPTSGGSSYNEQFF
>TRBJ1-3|-|-|TRBV28
TGTGCCAGCAGTTTAAGGACAGTAAGAAACACCATATATTTT
CASSLRTVRNTIYF
>TRBJ2-3|-|-|TRBV19
TGTGCCAGTAGTCCGGGGGATACGCAGTATTTT
CASSPGDTQYF
>TRBJ1-2|-|-|TRBV12-3/TRBV12-4
TGTGCCAGCCGGGGGGGGTTTAACTATGGCTACACCTTC
CASRGGFNYGYTF
>TRBJ1-1|-|-|TRBV12-3/TRBV12-4
TGTGCCAGCAGTTTTCAGCAGAACACTGAAGCTTTCTTT
CASSFQQNTEAFF
>TRBJ1-5|-|-|TRBV11-3
TGTGCCAGCAGCTCTGACGGGAATCAGCCCCAGCATTTT
CASSSDGNQPQHF
>TRBJ1-2|-|-|TRBV5-1
TGCGCCAGCAGCTTGGATGGCAGTTCCTCCTATGGCTACACCTTC
CASSLDGSSSYGYTF
>TRBJ2-3|-|-|TRBV14
TGTGCCAGCAGCCAAGTTCCAAGGGGGGATACGCAGTATTTT
CASSQVPRGDTQYF
>TRBJ2-4|-|-|TRBV18
TGTGCCAGCTCACCACCCAGCCAGGGGGGCAAAAACATTCAGTACTTC
CASSPPSQGGKNIQYF
>TRBJ1-4|-|-|TRBV25-1
TGTGCCAGCAGCGAGTTTGCAACTAATGAAAAACTGTTTTTT
CASSEFATNEKLFF
>TRBJ2-5|-|TRBD2|TRBV5-1
TGCGCCAGCAGCTTGGGGGGCGCCGGGACTAGCGGAGACCAAGAGACCCAGTACTTC
CASSLGGAGTSGDQETQYF
>TRBJ2-3|-|-|TRBV5-6
TGTGCCAGCAGCCGCCCGGGACACAAATTCACAGATACGCAGTATTTT
CASSRPGHKFTDTQYF
>TRBJ2-1|few|TRBD2|TRBV5-6
TGTGCCAGCAGCTTGGATAGCGGGGGGGCCTTCTACAATGAGCAGTTCTTC
CASSLDSGGAFYNEQFF
>TRBJ1-1|-|-|TRBV6-5
TGTGCCAGCAGTTCCGGACCCGGCCAAGCTTTCTTT
CASSSGPGQAFF
>TRBJ1-6|-|-|TRBV6-2/TRBV6-3
TGTGCCAGCAGTTACGGCGGTGTGGGGACCCTCCACTTT
CASSYGGVGTLHF
>TRBJ1-1|-|-|TRBV7-3
TGTGCCAGCAGCTTAGATCGGCAAACTGAAGCTTTCTTT
CASSLDRQTEAFF
>TRBJ2-5|-|TRBD1|TRBV5-1
TGCGCCAGCAGCCCCGGGACAGGGATTCAAGAGACCCAGTACTTC
CASSPGTGIQETQYF
>TRBJ2-2|-|-|TRBV21-1
TGTGCCAGCAGGAGACAGGGGGCGAGAACCGGGGAGCTGTTTTTT
CASRRQGARTGELFF